This record covers a single T cell receptor beta chain. Its cognate antigen has yet to be identified. No qualities accompany the bases; no much larger clone lies one base away. TCRbeta CDR3 regions were amplified from genomic DNA by means of the immunoSEQ Assay, a bias-controlled multiplex PCR. For the original study's pipeline: The number of nucleated cells in each sample was estimated by amplification of reference gene primers within the assay. To quantify the absolute abundance of each unique TCRbeta CDR3 rearrangement, sequence reads were collapsed and filtered. Productive Simpson clonality was computed per sample as the square root of Simpson's diversity index over productive rearrangements. This immuneACCESS table, as held by TCRdb, lists in-frame sequences with V and J called but not all clones. Of the missing ones, under half trace to an unresolved V gene in checked studies; the others have no known cause. The DNA was the basis for D and trimming; V, J and clone size are from that table. For this sample there are under 250,000 clones; approximately 89% appear just once. The ten most abundant clones make up roughly 1.6% of the sample.

These data originate in a study of blood T cell repertoires in COVID-19 (dated by TCRdb to the early 2020s). Looking at the study overall: The collaborator samples originated in the United States, Italy and Spain and spanned the acute and convalescent phases of COVID-19. The sample metadata nearly always contained a de-identified subject ID, COVID-19 status, age in years and sex. The samples were drawn from two sources: the first 160 participants of the ongoing ImmuneRACE study, and 1,000 to 1,500 subjects contributed by 6 global collaborators. The material from the prospective study consisted of cDNA or gDNA derived from T cells, B-cell-depleted T cells, or PBMCs. Subjects who had been exposed to COVID-19, were actively infected with it, or had recovered from it provided the deeply sampled blood TCRbeta repertoires that made up the dataset. The repertoires were released in a freely available public database meant as a resource for research on the immune response to SARS-CoV-2. Where HLA class I and class II types were available, the types were taken from metadata supplied by the sample provider, not from assay-based typing.

Samples from volunteer blood donors who had recovered from COVID-19 were contributed by a second Seattle source. The collaborating institutions used their own protocols to collect whole blood in K2EDTA tubes. For TCRbeta analysis, collaborators shipped samples in one of three forms: frozen whole blood, isolated PBMCs, or DNA extracted from either of those sample types. Trimming leaves V shorter by 5 bases and J shorter by 6 bases, with the junction holding 6 bases beyond the gene matches. The CDR3 measures 16 amino acids from cysteine to phenylalanine. Just the 48-base CDR3 DNA is kept, in frame starting at base 1. CDR1 and CDR2 are drawn from the germline V gene (reference sequence): MNHNY, SVGAGI. The research as a whole found: The quantity of clinical and demographic metadata differed by source and by participant and was supplied without curation.

The sample taken for sequencing was peripheral blood. The receptor was derived from a woman aged 55-70 years who had recovered from COVID-19. The sequence is built from TRBV6-6 and TRBJ2-1, with 14 bases aligning to TRBD2. The CDR3 amino acid sequence is: CASSRLAGGPGNEQFF. The bases read TGTGCCAGCAGTCGACTAGCGGGGGGGCCGGGCAATGAGCAGTTCTTC.